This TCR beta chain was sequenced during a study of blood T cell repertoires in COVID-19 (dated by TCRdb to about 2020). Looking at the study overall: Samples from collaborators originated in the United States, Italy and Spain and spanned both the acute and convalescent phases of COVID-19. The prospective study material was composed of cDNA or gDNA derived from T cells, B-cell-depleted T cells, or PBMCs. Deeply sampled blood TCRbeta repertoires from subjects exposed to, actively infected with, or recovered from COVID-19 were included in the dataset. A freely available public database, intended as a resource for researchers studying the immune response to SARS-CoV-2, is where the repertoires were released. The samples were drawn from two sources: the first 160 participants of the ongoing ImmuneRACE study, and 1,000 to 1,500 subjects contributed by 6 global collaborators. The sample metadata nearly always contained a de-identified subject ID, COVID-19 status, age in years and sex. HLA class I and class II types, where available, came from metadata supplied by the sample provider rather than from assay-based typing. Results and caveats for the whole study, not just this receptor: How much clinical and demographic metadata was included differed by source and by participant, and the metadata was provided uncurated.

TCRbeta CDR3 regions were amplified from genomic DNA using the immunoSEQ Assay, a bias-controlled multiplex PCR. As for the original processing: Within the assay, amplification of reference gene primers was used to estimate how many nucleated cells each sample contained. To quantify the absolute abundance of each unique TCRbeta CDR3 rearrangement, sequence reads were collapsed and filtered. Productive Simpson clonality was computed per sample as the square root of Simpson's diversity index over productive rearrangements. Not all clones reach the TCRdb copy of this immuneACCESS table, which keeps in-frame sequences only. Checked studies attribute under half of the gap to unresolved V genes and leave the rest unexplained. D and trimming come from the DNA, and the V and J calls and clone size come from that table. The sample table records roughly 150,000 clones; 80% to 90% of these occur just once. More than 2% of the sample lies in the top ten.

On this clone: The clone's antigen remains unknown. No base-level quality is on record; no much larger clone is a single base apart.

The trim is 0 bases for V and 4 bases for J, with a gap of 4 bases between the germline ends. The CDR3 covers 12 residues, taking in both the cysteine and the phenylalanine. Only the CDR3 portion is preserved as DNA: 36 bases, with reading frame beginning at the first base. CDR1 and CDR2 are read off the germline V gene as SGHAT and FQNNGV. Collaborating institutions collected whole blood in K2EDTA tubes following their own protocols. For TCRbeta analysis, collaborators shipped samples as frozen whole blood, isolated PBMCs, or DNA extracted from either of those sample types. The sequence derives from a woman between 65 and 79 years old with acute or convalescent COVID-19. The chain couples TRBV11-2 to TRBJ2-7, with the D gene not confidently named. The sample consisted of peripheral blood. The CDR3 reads CASSLDQYEQYF. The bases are TGTGCCAGCAGCTTAGATCAATACGAGCAGTACTTC.